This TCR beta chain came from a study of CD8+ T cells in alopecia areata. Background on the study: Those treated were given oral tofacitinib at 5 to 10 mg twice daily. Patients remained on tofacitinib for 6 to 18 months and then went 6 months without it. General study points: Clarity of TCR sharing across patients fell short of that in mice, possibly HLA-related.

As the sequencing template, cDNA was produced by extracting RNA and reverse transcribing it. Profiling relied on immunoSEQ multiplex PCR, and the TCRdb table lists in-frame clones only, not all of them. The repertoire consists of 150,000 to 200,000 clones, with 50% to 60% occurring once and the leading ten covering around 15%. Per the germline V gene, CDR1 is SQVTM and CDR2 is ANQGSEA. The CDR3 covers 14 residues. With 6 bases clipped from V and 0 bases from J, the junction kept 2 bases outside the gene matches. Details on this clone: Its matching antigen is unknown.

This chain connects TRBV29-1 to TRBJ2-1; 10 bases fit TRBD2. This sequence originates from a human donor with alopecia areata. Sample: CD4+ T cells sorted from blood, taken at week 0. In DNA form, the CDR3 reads TGCAGCGTCCCTAGCGGGGGCTCCTACAATGAGCAGTTCTTC. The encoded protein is CSVPSGGSYNEQFF.